A selection of T cell receptor beta chains follows, all from one sample in a study of control samples from healthy donors and cancer patients. Some clones are missing from TCRdb's copy, which holds only in-frame ones; the method was immunoSEQ multiplex PCR. The sample has 75,000 or so clones; more than 70% are singletons. Sequencing used PBMCs. These receptors originate from a man aged 60 to 69 with colorectal cancer. Each CDR3 is given with its conserved first and last residue. The D gene is left open where the match is weak. Only some rows state a clone size, as once, few, many or a class for expanded clones.

>TRBJ2-2|.|.|13|TRBV7-9
CASRPANTGELFF
TGTGCCAGCAGACCAGCGAACACCGGGGAGCTGTTTTTT
>TRBJ2-5|.|TRBD2|18|TRBV7-9
CASSLAVSGGISQETQYF
TGTGCCAGCAGCTTAGCCGTCAGCGGGGGTATATCTCAAGAGACCCAGTACTTC
>TRBJ1-6|.|.|14|TRBV7-8
CASSSGQGNSPLHF
TGTGCCAGCAGCTCAGGACAAGGAAATTCACCCCTCCACTTT
>TRBJ2-4|.|.|13|TRBV6-2/TRBV6-3
CASSYGEKNIQYF
TGTGCCAGCAGTTACGGGGAAAAAAACATTCAGTACTTC
>TRBJ2-2|once|TRBD2|15|TRBV7-2
CASSPSTSLTGELFF
TGTGCCAGCAGCCCGTCGACTAGCCTCACCGGGGAGCTGTTTTTT
>TRBJ2-5|.|.|16|TRBV19
CASRKHGARVQETQYF
TGTGCCAGTAGGAAGCACGGGGCTCGGGTGCAAGAGACCCAGTACTTC
>TRBJ2-7|.|.|15|TRBV6-2/TRBV6-3
CASSDTGTETYEQYF
TGTGCCAGCAGTGACACCGGGACTGAAACCTACGAGCAGTACTTC
>TRBJ2-3|.|TRBD2|15|TRBV11-2
CASKLAGEFTDTQYF
TGTGCCAGCAAACTAGCGGGGGAGTTCACAGATACGCAGTATTTT
>TRBJ1-2|few|.|12|TRBV18
CASSRGGYGYTF
TGTGCCAGCTCAAGGGGAGGCTATGGCTACACCTTC
>TRBJ2-4|once|.|13|TRBV6-5
CASRGEVRNIQYF
TGTGCCAGCAGGGGTGAAGTAAGAAACATTCAGTACTTC
>TRBJ2-7|.|.|15|TRBV3-1/TRBV3-2
CASSQELGIVYEQYF
TGTGCCAGCAGCCAAGAATTGGGGATTGTCTACGAGCAGTACTTC
>TRBJ2-5|.|.|16|TRBV29-1
CSVELSALWVEETQYF
TGCAGCGTTGAACTTAGTGCCTTATGGGTAGAAGAGACCCAGTACTTC
>TRBJ2-1|.|TRBD2|13|TRBV7-3
CASSRTQRGGQFF
TGTGCCAGCAGCCGGACCCAGCGGGGCGGGCAGTTCTTC
>TRBJ2-3|.|.|15|TRBV6-6
CASSILASSTDTQYF
TGTGCCAGCAGCATCCTGGCGTCTAGCACAGATACGCAGTATTTT
>TRBJ1-2|.|TRBD1|15|TRBV5-7
CASSLGGTGHYGYTF
TGTGCCAGCAGCTTGGGGGGGACAGGACACTATGGCTACACCTTC
>TRBJ2-3|once|.|13|TRBV3-1/TRBV3-2
CASRGISTDTQYF
TGTGCCAGCAGGGGGATCAGCACAGATACGCAGTATTTT
>TRBJ2-4|.|.|15|TRBV6-2/TRBV6-3
CASSYSRVAGNIQYF
TGTGCCAGCAGTTACTCGAGGGTAGCCGGAAACATTCAGTACTTC
>TRBJ2-2|.|.|14|TRBV9
CASSVDWNTGELFF
TGTGCCAGCAGCGTAGATTGGAACACCGGGGAGCTGTTTTTT
>TRBJ1-1|.|TRBD1|13|TRBV27
CASSLTGYTEAFF
TGTGCCAGCAGTTTGACAGGGTACACTGAAGCTTTCTTT
>TRBJ1-1|.|TRBD1|19|TRBV9
CASSVAIRASLDRDIEAFF
TGTGCCAGCAGCGTAGCTATCCGCGCATCGTTAGACAGGGATATTGAAGCTTTCTTT
>TRBJ2-1|.|TRBD2|17|TRBV5-1
CASRVGTSGARGNEQFF
TGCGCCAGCAGAGTGGGGACTAGCGGGGCTAGGGGGAATGAGCAGTTCTTC
>TRBJ2-1|.|TRBD2|16|TRBV19
CASSPGPGRSYNEQFF
TGTGCCAGTAGTCCGGGACCCGGGAGGTCCTACAATGAGCAGTTCTTC
>TRBJ2-7|once|.|15|TRBV11-1
CASSLRGTTSYEQYF
TGTGCCAGCAGCTTACGCGGAACTACGTCCTACGAGCAGTACTTC
>TRBJ2-7|.|TRBD2|15|TRBV5-1
CASSLGTSGDYEQYF
TGCGCCAGCAGCCTGGGGACTAGCGGGGATTACGAGCAGTACTTC
>TRBJ2-1|.|.|15|TRBV19
CASSIGPSSYNEQFF
TGTGCCAGTAGTATCGGTCCCTCCTCCTACAATGAGCAGTTCTTC
>TRBJ2-1|.|.|13|TRBV28
CASSFANYNEQFF
TGTGCCAGCAGTTTTGCCAACTACAATGAGCAGTTCTTC
>TRBJ1-1|.|TRBD1|16|TRBV7-9
CASSSARGRVDTEAFF
TGTGCCAGCAGCTCAGCGAGGGGGCGCGTTGACACTGAAGCTTTCTTT
>TRBJ2-7|few|.|15|TRBV19
CASSMGLGFAYEQYF
TGTGCCAGTAGTATGGGGTTGGGCTTTGCCTACGAGCAGTACTTC
>TRBJ2-7|.|.|14|TRBV7-9
CASSSPVGSYEQYF
TGTGCCAGCAGCTCCCCCGTGGGGAGCTACGAGCAGTACTTC
>TRBJ2-3|.|.|14|TRBV6-5
CASSSYGRQYTQYF
TGTGCCAGCAGTTCCTACGGGAGACAATATACGCAGTATTTT
>TRBJ2-2|.|TRBD1|20|TRBV7-6
CASSPASEQGAQIITGELFF
TGTGCCAGCAGCCCGGCTTCGGAGCAGGGGGCGCAGATTATCACCGGGGAGCTGTTTTTT
>TRBJ2-7|.|TRBD2|15|TRBV5-6
CASSNLAGAKQEQYF
TGTGCCAGCAGCAATCTAGCGGGGGCCAAACAAGAGCAGTACTTC
>TRBJ2-5|.|TRBD1|15|TRBV10-3
CAIRPGQGSVETQYF
TGTGCCATCAGGCCGGGACAGGGGTCCGTCGAGACCCAGTACTTC
>TRBJ1-3|.|.|16|TRBV4-3
CARSQDGGGPGNTIYF
TGCGCCCGCAGCCAAGACGGGGGGGGCCCTGGAAACACCATATATTTT
>TRBJ2-1|once|.|14|TRBV7-2
CASSPRHSYNEQFF
TGTGCCAGCAGCCCCCGCCACTCCTACAATGAGCAGTTCTTC
>TRBJ1-2|.|.|16|TRBV6-5
CASSYSFVGGNYGYTF
TGTGCCAGCAGTTACTCGTTTGTTGGAGGGAACTATGGCTACACCTTC
>TRBJ1-2|once|.|14|TRBV5-1
CASSLVRQAHGYTF
TGCGCCAGCAGCTTGGTAAGGCAGGCCCATGGCTACACCTTC
>TRBJ2-3|.|.|13|TRBV6-5
CASSYLRTDTQYF
TGTGCCAGCAGTTATCTCCGCACAGATACGCAGTATTTT
>TRBJ2-2|.|.|16|TRBV11-2
CASSPSGGVNTGELFF
TGTGCCAGCAGCCCCTCCGGTGGGGTAAACACCGGGGAGCTGTTTTTT
>TRBJ1-4|.|.|14|TRBV7-9
CASSLDLIGEKLFF
TGTGCCAGCAGCTTAGATCTTATAGGGGAAAAACTGTTTTTT
>TRBJ2-5|once|TRBD2|15|TRBV6-2/TRBV6-3
CASSSLAGAGETQYF
TGTGCCAGCAGTTCATTAGCGGGGGCAGGGGAGACCCAGTACTTC
>TRBJ1-5|.|.|13|TRBV27
CASSQGMDQPQHF
TGTGCCAGCAGCCAGGGAATGGATCAGCCCCAGCATTTT
>TRBJ2-6|.|.|15|TRBV6-2/TRBV6-3
CASSYAYSGANVLTF
TGTGCCAGCAGTTACGCCTACTCTGGGGCCAACGTCCTGACTTTC
>TRBJ2-2|once|TRBD2|15|TRBV6-1
CASSDRGGYTGELFF
TGTGCCAGCAGTGATCGGGGGGGGTACACCGGGGAGCTGTTTTTT
>TRBJ1-2|few|TRBD1|15|TRBV5-4
CASSLDRGKNYGYTF
TGTGCCAGCAGCTTGGACAGGGGAAAGAACTATGGCTACACCTTC
>TRBJ1-1|.|TRBD1|15|TRBV5-8
CASSLVGQGLAEAFF
TGTGCCAGCAGCTTGGTGGGACAGGGGTTGGCTGAAGCTTTCTTT
>TRBJ1-5|.|TRBD1|14|TRBV19
CASSQQGAGQPQHF
TGTGCCAGTAGTCAACAGGGGGCAGGTCAGCCCCAGCATTTT
>TRBJ1-6|few|.|15|TRBV25-1
CASSEWAGDNSPLHF
TGTGCCAGCAGTGAATGGGCAGGGGATAATTCACCCCTCCACTTT